Listed here are 19 T cell receptor beta chains from one sample, sequenced in a study of T cell responses to AZD1222 COVID-19 vaccine. Data came from immunoSEQ multiplex PCR; TCRdb stores just in-frame clones and leaves some out. The data hold about 86,000 clones, with about 92% observed a single time. The sample in question was peripheral blood, obtained on day 0 of AZD1222 vaccination. The receptors come from an adult in good health.

The rearrangement uses TRBV7-6 and TRBJ2-3, with TRBD1 matching 9 bases. The CDR3 covers 15 residues. V trimming: 4 bases; J trimming: 4 bases; junction bases outside the gene matches: 6. Germline CDR1 is SGHVS and CDR2 is FNYEAQ. The CDR3 loop reads CASSSTGGTADTQYF. CDR3 DNA: TGTGCCAGCAGCTCTACAGGGGGCACAGCAGATACGCAGTATTTT. Looking up the rest from reference TRBV7-6 and TRBJ2-3 gives the full variable domain: GAGVSQSPRYKVTKRGQDVALRCDPISGHVSLYWYRQALGQGPEFLTYFNYEAQQDKSGLPNDRFSAERPEGSISTLTIQRTEQRDSAMYRCASSSTGGTADTQYFGPGTRLTVL.

The chain employs TRBV11-2 and TRBJ2-7; D may be TRBD1 or TRBD2 (5 bases each). From germline, CDR1 is SGHAT and CDR2 FQNNGV. CDR3 length: 14 amino acids. Trimming cost V 5 bases and J 4 bases, with 15 bases left between them. The CDR3, as DNA: TGTGCCAGCAGCCTAGCCCCCCAGGGTTACGAGCAGTACTTC. Its translation: CASSLAPQGYEQYF.

This clone was counted a single time. This chain joins TRBV19 and TRBJ2-3, with 13 bases identical to TRBD2. From germline, CDR1 is LNHDA and CDR2 SQIVND (reference sequence). CDR3 size: 17 residues. J lost 5 bases, V lost 6 bases, and 11 bases had no gene match. CDR3 sequence (DNA): TGTGCCAGTAGGAAGATGGGACTAGCGGGGTCTGGAGATACGCAGTATTTT. It translates to CASRKMGLAGSGDTQYF.

The rearrangement links TRBV5-6 to TRBJ2-7; the D gene is possibly TRBD1 (6 bases). CDR1 and CDR2 from the germline V gene are SGHDT and YYEEEE. Deletions cut 0 bases from V and 0 bases from J, with 13 bases between. The CDR3 contains 16 residues. The CDR3 sequence is CASSLGTGLSSYEQYF. CDR3 nucleotides: TGTGCCAGCAGCTTGGGCACAGGGCTTAGCTCCTACGAGCAGTACTTC.

This clone was observed once. The chain combines TRBV6-5 with TRBJ1-2; TRBD1 might be the D (6 bases). Trimming removed 4 bases at V and 6 bases at J, with 15 bases between. Per germline, CDR1 MNHEY and CDR2 SVGAGI. The CDR3 is 14 residues long. Here the CDR3 reads CASSLRQVGDGYTF. DNA of the CDR3: TGTGCCAGCAGTTTACGACAGGTTGGGGATGGCTACACCTTC.

For the CDR3, the DNA is TGTGCCAGCAGCGGACAGCGGGGAAAGCCCTACGAGCAGTACTTC. Amino acid sequence: CASSGQRGKPYEQYF. The chain carries TRBV9 and TRBJ2-7, with 7 bases matching TRBD2. This CDR3 is built from 15 residues. Unmatched junction bases numbered 8, after V lost 3 bases and J lost 2 bases. CDR1 and CDR2 (germline): SGDLS, YYNGEE.

The chain joins TRBV19 to TRBJ2-5; 11 bases match TRBD2. Germline loops: CDR1 LNHDA, CDR2 SQIVND (reference sequence). The CDR3 has 18 residues. V dropped 3 bases and J dropped 5; count of bases not matched to a gene: 14. The CDR3 sequence: CASSMRLAGGPLSETQYF. The CDR3 DNA is TGTGCCAGTAGTATGCGGCTAGCGGGAGGCCCCCTCTCGGAGACCCAGTACTTC.

This clone showed up just once. V usage is TRBV3-1 (or the pseudogene TRBV3-2) and J usage is TRBJ2-1; no firm D call. The CDR3 runs 17 residues. The germline V gene has CDR1 LGHDT and CDR2 YNNKEL (reference sequence). The V gene lost 4 bases and the J gene lost 2 bases, with 18 bases spanning the gap. CDR3 sequence: CASSPISSSGAYNEQFF. The DNA of the CDR3 is TGTGCCAGCAGCCCTATTAGCTCCTCGGGCGCCTACAATGAGCAGTTCTTC.

This rearrangement joins TRBV13 to TRBJ2-3; 7 positions match TRBD2. Losses at the gene ends were 5 bases for V and 1 base for J; bases not matched to a gene: 9. The CDR3 is 16 amino acids. Germline-derived CDR1 and CDR2 are PRHDT and FYEKMQ (reference sequence). The CDR3 protein is CASSRRERGRTDTQYF. Here the CDR3 DNA reads TGTGCCAGCAGCCGTCGTGAGCGGGGCCGCACAGATACGCAGTATTTT.

The V gene is TRBV3-1 (or the pseudogene TRBV3-2), the J gene TRBJ1-4; D uncertain. The V gene's germline CDR1 is LGHDT and CDR2 YNNKEL (reference sequence). Between the trimmed V and J ends, which lost 1 base and 7 bases, there was a span of 4 bases. The CDR3 covers 12 residues. CDR3 sequence reads: CASSQGGEKLFF. CDR3 nucleotide sequence: TGTGCCAGCAGCCAAGGAGGTGAAAAACTGTTTTTT.

This sequence joins TRBV5-5 and TRBJ1-5, with 7 bases aligning to TRBD1. CDR1 is SGHKS and CDR2 is YYEKEE in the germline V gene (reference sequence). This CDR3 comprises 17 residues. The ends lost 1 base at V and 4 bases at J; junction bases unmatched: 11. CDR3 in DNA: TGTGCCAGCAGCTTGTGGGCCCAGGGGACAGCTAATCAGCCCCAGCATTTT. Encoded protein: CASSLWAQGTANQPQHF.

This clone was seen only a few times. The CDR3, as DNA: TGCAGCGTTACCCAGGGTAACACTGAAGCTTTCTTT. It encodes CSVTQGNTEAFF. The rearrangement uses TRBV29-1 and TRBJ1-1; D may be TRBD1 (5 bases). Trimming removed 5 bases at V and 2 bases at J, with 9 bases between. Germline assignment: CDR1 SQVTM and CDR2 ANQGSEA. The CDR3 is 12 amino acids.

This chain connects TRBV19 to TRBJ1-1; D call uncertain. From germline, CDR1 is LNHDA and CDR2 SQIVND (reference sequence). The CDR3 is made up of 16 amino acids. V was shortened by 9 bases and J by 1 base, with 21 bases between the two germline ends. CDR3 amino acids: CASLRGSTTPNTEAFF. Written as DNA, the CDR3 is TGTGCCAGCTTGAGAGGCTCAACCACCCCGAACACTGAAGCTTTCTTT. The full variable domain, with the rest looked up from reference TRBV19 and TRBJ1-1, is DGGITQSPKYLFRKEGQNVTLSCEQNLNHDAMYWYRQDPGQGLRLIYYSQIVNDFQKGDIAEGYSVSREKKESFPLTVTSAQKNPTAFYLCASLRGSTTPNTEAFFGQGTRLTVV.

The chain couples TRBV7-2 to TRBJ1-6; D perhaps matches TRBD1 (5 bases). Trimming stripped 5 bases from V and 9 bases from J, with 17 bases between. This CDR3 comprises 15 residues. CDR1 is SGHTA, CDR2 FQGNSA, per germline. The CDR3 sequence is CASSPTEGVGSPLHF. As DNA, the CDR3 is TGTGCCAGCAGCCCGACGGAAGGGGTTGGTTCACCCCTCCACTTT.

The chain joins TRBV7-9 to TRBJ1-3, with TRBD1 as a possible D gene (5 bases). This CDR3 is 16 amino acids long. Germline CDR1 reads SEHNR; CDR2 reads FQNEAQ (reference sequence). The ends were cut back, 5 bases at V and 0 bases at J, with 14 bases in the middle. The DNA of the CDR3 is TGTGCCAGCAGCAACACAGGATCGAGCTCTGGAAACACCATATATTTT. Translating it yields CASSNTGSSSGNTIYF.

Turning to this clone: Other DNA sequences in the same sample also yield this CDR3. The chain joins TRBV18 to TRBJ2-1; D gene unclear. Germline V gene lookup returns CDR1 KGHSH and CDR2 LQKENI. The germline V and J ends were trimmed by 0 bases and 0 bases, with 0 bases remaining between them. This CDR3 region has 13 residues. The CDR3 reads CASSPPSYNEQFF. The CDR3 nucleotides read TGTGCCAGCTCACCACCCTCCTACAATGAGCAGTTCTTC. Drawing the rest from reference TRBV18 and TRBJ2-1, the complete variable domain is NAGVMQNPRHLVRRRGQEARLRCSPMKGHSHVYWYRQLPEEGLKFMVYLQKENIIDESGMPKERFSAEFPKEGPSILRIQQVVRGDSAAYFCASSPPSYNEQFFGPGTRLTVL.

The genes are TRBV12-5 and TRBJ1-2; a weak D match, TRBD1 (5 bases). Germline lookup yields CDR1 LGHNT and CDR2 FRNRAP. The CDR3 has 15 residues. V was trimmed by 1 base and J by 5 bases, leaving 14 bases between them. The CDR3 nucleotides read TGTGCTAGTGGTTTGGAGGGGTCTGGGATTTATGGCTACACCTTC. Translation gives CASGLEGSGIYGYTF. The complete variable domain, with remaining parts taken from reference TRBV12-5 and TRBJ1-2, reads DARVTQTPRHKVTEMGQEVTMRCQPILGHNTVFWYRQTMMQGLELLAYFRNRAPLDDSGMPKDRFSAEMPDATLATLKIQPSEPRDSAVYFCASGLEGSGIYGYTFGSGTRLTVV.

The gene calls are TRBV7-2 and TRBJ1-2; no firm D call. Germline V gene sequence: CDR1 SGHTA, CDR2 FQGNSA. The CDR3 has 17 amino acids. V lost 4 bases, J lost 4 bases, and 22 bases lay in between. DNA of the CDR3: TGTGCCAGCAGCTCCCTAGCGGGAATGGCGGCGGCCTATGGCTACACCTTC. Protein sequence: CASSSLAGMAAAYGYTF.

V usage is TRBV19 and J usage is TRBJ1-1; 9 bases line up with TRBD1. Looked up from germline, CDR1 is LNHDA and CDR2 is SQIVND (reference sequence). This CDR3 is 13 amino acids long. Trimming cost V 5 bases and J 3 bases; bases outside gene matches: 1. The CDR3 DNA follows: TGTGCCAGTAGTTGGGACAGGGACACTGAAGCTTTCTTT. Translated, it gives CASSWDRDTEAFF.